The text below deals with one T cell receptor (beta chain). The antigen it recognizes is unknown. Per-nucleotide qualities are absent, and no much larger clonotype sits a single base away. This record comes from a study of CD8+ T cells in alopecia areata (dated by TCRdb to 2016 to 2019). With regard to the full study: The treated patients, all with moderate-to-severe alopecia areata, were enrolled in an open-label pilot trial of oral tofacitinib given at 5 to 10 mg twice daily. Tofacitinib was given for 6 to 18 months, followed by 6 months of follow-up off drug to assess delayed response and recurrence. To study T cell clonal expansion in alopecia areata, the researchers applied high-throughput TCRbeta sequencing to both the C3H/HeJ mouse model and human patients. Scalp tissue and sorted CD4+ and CD8+ peripheral blood T cells from patchy and totalis/universalis alopecia areata patients and from healthy controls were covered by human TCRbeta sequencing. Tofacitinib-treated patients had biopsies at baseline and at 4 and 24 weeks of treatment, with a later scalp biopsy in several patients. Clonality in the scalp was compared among normal scalp (n=4), patchy alopecia areata scalp (n=8), and alopecia totalis/universalis scalp (n=8). RNA came from the PAXgene miRNA kit for fixed scalp, the miRNeasy kit for PBMCs, and the RNeasy kit for mouse skin. TCRbeta CDR3 regions were amplified by immunoSEQ multiplex PCR with 35 Vbeta forward and 13 Jbeta reverse primers. The research as a whole found: Unlike mouse skin, where gammadelta T cells dominate, normal human skin contains resident alphabeta T cells that get sequenced too, which complicates analysis of the scalp TCR repertoire. Shared TCR sequences between patients were less evident than in mice, which may be partly attributable to HLA diversity in the patient population. Compared with normal scalp, lesional scalp, particularly in alopecia totalis/universalis, had higher clonality and more expanded CD8+ clones, which suggests antigenic drive.

Taken from cysteine to phenylalanine, the CDR3 has 11 residues. The CDR3 DNA has 33 bases and is translated from base 1. V is reduced by 7 bases and J by 2 bases, leaving a spacing of 7 bases between them. As encoded in the germline V gene (reference sequence), CDR1 is GTSNPN while CDR2 is SVGIG. Libraries were prepared through the immunoSEQ multiplex PCR assay. To provide template for TCR sequencing, every sample had RNA extracted and reverse transcribed into cDNA. SuperScript III was used for first-strand cDNA synthesis, primed with a 2:1 mix of oligo-dT and random hexamers. Amplification bias was assessed with a synthetic immune receptor repertoire, and residual bias was removed computationally. As for the authors' bioinformatics: After raw reads were preprocessed to remove errors, the CDR3 was defined following IMGT conventions as running from the conserved cysteine to phenylalanine. Clonality was calculated as 1 minus Shannon entropy normalized by log2 of the number of productive unique TCRs. Whether scalp clones were CD4 or CD8 was inferred by matching scalp TCRbeta sequences against CD4 and CD8 repertoires sorted from blood. Sourced from immuneACCESS, this table was stored by TCRdb with only in-frame sequences that have V and J called. A share of the clones is absent; for the studies checked, an unresolved V gene accounts for under half, and the remainder has no known explanation. From that table come the V and J calls and clone size; the DNA was used to work out D and trimming. The table for this sample lists 130,000 to 150,000 clones; 51% of them were counted only once. The ten largest clones add up to over 0.85% of the sample.

In the paper's terms, the time point label means: baseline before oral tofacitinib. From alopecia areata patients, peripheral blood was collected along with lesional scalp punch biopsies. After PBMCs were isolated by density centrifugation and stained for CD3, CD4 and CD8, a FACSAria was used to sort CD4+ and CD8+ T cells. The chain is assembled from TRBV30 and TRBJ2-3; a weak D assignment points to TRBD2 (6 bases agree). This sequence was found in a human donor with alopecia areata. Sample: CD4+ T cells sorted from blood, taken at week 0. The DNA sequence is TGTGCCTTAGCGGCCACAGATACGCAGTATTTT. It encodes CALAATDTQYF. The full variable domain, with segments outside the CDR3 supplied by the reference TRBV30 and TRBJ2-3 proteins, appears as SQTIHQWPATLVQPVGSPLSLECTVEGTSNPNLYWYRQAAGRGLQLLFYSVGIGQISSEVPQNLSASRPQDRQFILSSKKLLLSDSGFYLCALAATDTQYFGPGTRLTVL.